These T cell receptor beta chains were read from a single sample in a study of blood T cell repertoires in COVID-19. The table came from immunoSEQ multiplex PCR; TCRdb's copy has only in-frame clones and leaves some out. The sample contains over 30,000 clones, approximately 71% of which appear only once. The sequenced sample was peripheral blood. The receptors derive from a human donor in a cohort sampled during active COVID-19. CDR3s include the opening cysteine and the closing phenylalanine or tryptophan. D genes are given only for firm matches. Size is stated for part of the rows, as once, few or many counts, or as a class when the clone is expanded.

abundance,j_gene,len,d_gene,v_gene,CDR3nt,CDR3aa
-,TRBJ2-1,16,TRBD2,TRBV7-2,TGTGCCAGCAGACGGACTAGCGGGAGGAGGAACAATGAGCAGTTCTTC,CASRRTSGRRNNEQFF
-,TRBJ2-3,15,-,TRBV5-1,TGCGCCAGCAGCTTGGGCAGGGCGGGCACAGATACGCAGTATTTT,CASSLGRAGTDTQYF
-,TRBJ2-7,15,TRBD2,TRBV9,TGTGCCAGCAGCCCAAAATTAGCGGGGGAGTACGAGCAGTACTTC,CASSPKLAGEYEQYF
-,TRBJ2-1,16,TRBD2,TRBV9,TGTGCCAGCAGCGAGGGGACTAGCGGGGCCTACAATGAGCAGTTCTTC,CASSEGTSGAYNEQFF
-,TRBJ2-3,16,-,TRBV5-6,TGTGCCAGCAGCTTGCTTCGGGGGGCCAGCACAGATACGCAGTATTTT,CASSLLRGASTDTQYF
-,TRBJ2-1,14,-,TRBV27,TGTGCCAGCAGTCCGGGCCCGCTAGCGCTCGAGCAGTTCTTC,CASSPGPLALEQFF
-,TRBJ2-1,16,TRBD2,TRBV24-1,TGTGCCACCAGTGACCCGACTAGCGGGAGAATGTATGAGCAGTTCTTC,CATSDPTSGRMYEQFF
-,TRBJ2-5,14,TRBD1,TRBV7-2,TGTGCCAGCAGCTTCCCGACAGGGTGGGAGACCCAGTACTTC,CASSFPTGWETQYF
-,TRBJ1-1,15,TRBD1,TRBV7-2,TGTGCCAGCAGACCTCAACAGGGGGCGGGAACTGAAGCTTTCTTT,CASRPQQGAGTEAFF
-,TRBJ2-1,14,TRBD2,TRBV7-3,TGTGCCAGCAGCTTAGTAGCGGGAGGGTTAGAGCAGTTCTTC,CASSLVAGGLEQFF
-,TRBJ2-3,15,TRBD2,TRBV4-1,TGCGCCAGCAGCCAAGCGGGACTAGGCACAGATACGCAGTATTTT,CASSQAGLGTDTQYF
few,TRBJ2-5,12,-,TRBV5-1,TGCGCCAGCAGCTTGGCCATGGAGACCCAGTACTTC,CASSLAMETQYF
-,TRBJ1-4,14,-,TRBV11-1,TGTGCCAGCAGCCCGTCGGGGGTCCAGGAAAAACTGTTTTTT,CASSPSGVQEKLFF
-,TRBJ2-7,16,TRBD1,TRBV10-2,TGCGCCAGCTATTCCATTGGACAGGGCCTTCGGTACGAGCAGTACTTC,CASYSIGQGLRYEQYF
-,TRBJ1-6,15,-,TRBV5-4,TGTGCCAGCAGCTCACAGGGATCCTATAATTCACCCCTCCACTTT,CASSSQGSYNSPLHF
-,TRBJ2-5,17,-,TRBV7-9,TGTGCCAGCAGCCCGATCCGGGGTAGACGGGCTGGCGAGACCCAGTACTTC,CASSPIRGRRAGETQYF
many,TRBJ1-4,14,TRBD1,TRBV7-8,TGTGCCAGCAGCCCGGGACAGGGGAATGAAAAACTGTTTTTT,CASSPGQGNEKLFF
-,TRBJ2-5,15,TRBD2,TRBV7-2,TGTGCCAGCAGCTTAACTAGCGGGGGGGGAGAGACCCAGTACTTC,CASSLTSGGGETQYF
-,TRBJ2-7,14,-,TRBV29-1,TGCAGCGTTGGAGGACAGACGAGCTCCTACGAGCAGTACTTC,CSVGGQTSSYEQYF
-,TRBJ2-1,13,-,TRBV10-3,TGTGCCATCAGCCCGGGAACCTACAATGAGCAGTTCTTC,CAISPGTYNEQFF
-,TRBJ2-7,13,-,TRBV15,TGTGCCACCAGCACATCATTCTCCTACGAGCAGTACTTC,CATSTSFSYEQYF
-,TRBJ2-7,16,TRBD2,TRBV15,TGTGCCACCAGCAGAGTTGGAGCGGGAGGGTCCTACGAGCAGTACTTC,CATSRVGAGGSYEQYF
-,TRBJ2-1,20,TRBD2,TRBV18,TGTGCCAGCTCACCACGAATAAGGACTAGCGGGAGTAGGGGGTACAATGAGCAGTTCTTC,CASSPRIRTSGSRGYNEQFF
-,TRBJ2-3,16,TRBD1,TRBV6-5,TGTGCCAGCAGTTCCAATCCCAGGGGGCTCGGAGATACGCAGTATTTT,CASSSNPRGLGDTQYF
-,TRBJ2-5,16,-,TRBV5-1,TGCGCCAGCAGCATACGCCCAGGGCGTAGTCGGGAGACCCAGTACTTC,CASSIRPGRSRETQYF